Shown below are 21 T cell receptor beta chains from a single sample sequenced in a study of cytomegalovirus exposure and HLA in healthy donors. PCR amplification relied on 60 Vbeta primers (plus 13 Jbeta primers). Produced via immunoSEQ multiplex PCR; TCRdb's table is partial and in-frame only. Of approximately 97,000 clones in the sample, 79% were seen once. Sequencing was done on a sample of PBMCs. Every receptor here comes from a male donor in good health and CMV-seropositive.

The sample holds one count of this clone. CDR3 region: CASGLAGQWYEQYF. As DNA, the CDR3 is TGTGCTAGTGGTTTGGCCGGACAGTGGTACGAGCAGTACTTC. The V and J genes are TRBV12-5 and TRBJ2-7; a possible D gene is TRBD1 (6 bases). Trimming left V 1 base short and J 4 bases short, with 11 bases between. This CDR3 contains 14 residues. Germline CDR1 LGHNT, CDR2 FRNRAP.

The genes are TRBV18 and TRBJ1-4, with TRBD1 identical over 7 bases. Per the germline V gene, CDR1 is KGHSH and CDR2 is LQKENI. The CDR3 contains 15 residues. With 6 bases clipped from V and 3 bases from J, the junction kept 7 bases outside the gene matches. CDR3: CASSLGTASNEKLFF. CDR3 nucleotide sequence: TGTGCCAGCTCCCTTGGGACAGCCTCTAATGAAAAACTGTTTTTT.

The chain links TRBV30 to TRBJ1-1, with D tentatively TRBD1 (5 bases). V shed 1 base and J shed 6 bases, with 21 bases lying between them. CDR1 and CDR2 from the germline V gene are GTSNPN and SVGIG (reference sequence). The CDR3 consists of 16 residues. The chain's CDR3 is CAWSDLGGVPNAEAFF. DNA for the CDR3: TGTGCCTGGAGTGACCTGGGAGGGGTACCCAACGCTGAAGCTTTCTTT.

J is TRBJ1-2 and V is TRBV7-2, with 10 bases fitting TRBD1. With 4 bases clipped from V and 5 bases from J, the junction kept 7 bases outside the gene matches. CDR1 and CDR2 (germline): SGHTA, FQGNSA. The CDR3 runs to 15 residues. CDR3 in DNA: TGTGCCAGCAGCTCGGGACAGGGGTGGTTTTATGGCTACACCTTC. Protein sequence: CASSSGQGWFYGYTF.

The count of this clone is one. The chain has TRBV10-3 and TRBJ2-3, with TRBD2 matching over 8 bases. This CDR3 region has 15 residues. Germline V gene data show CDR1 as ENHRY and CDR2 as SYGVKD. Germline trimming cut 10 bases from V and 0 bases from J; bases unmatched to any gene: 9. CDR3 DNA sequence: TGTGCCACCGCTGGGACTAGGTCTAGCACAGATACGCAGTATTTT. Translated, it gives CATAGTRSSTDTQYF.

The chain recombines TRBV4-2 with TRBJ2-5, with 8 nucleotides matching TRBD1. V lost 3 bases to trimming and J lost 4 bases; unmatched junction nucleotides: 7. The CDR3 sequence is 15 residues long. The germline V gene encodes CDR1 LGHNA and CDR2 YNFKEQ. The CDR3 coding sequence is TGTGCCAGCAGCCATGGGGACAGGACAGGAGAGACCCAGTACTTC. It yields the protein CASSHGDRTGETQYF.

J is TRBJ1-1 and V is TRBV15, with TRBD1 identical over 7 bases. V shed 7 bases and J 1 base; nucleotides not matched to a gene: 6. The CDR3 runs to 14 residues. Germline CDR1 and CDR2: LNHNV and YYDKDF (reference sequence). The CDR3 spells CATIAHRGNTEAFF. CDR3 nucleotides: TGTGCCACCATCGCCCACAGGGGGAACACTGAAGCTTTCTTT.

This chain uses TRBV6-5 with TRBJ1-3; D possibly corresponds to TRBD1 (5 bases). CDR1 is MNHEY, CDR2 SVGAGI, per germline. The CDR3 covers 16 residues. V was trimmed by 0 bases and J by 2 bases, leaving 11 bases between them. CDR3 coding DNA: TGTGCCAGCAGTTACTCCTACCAGGGCACTGGAAACACCATATATTTT. Protein: CASSYSYQGTGNTIYF.

The CDR3 nucleotides read TGTGCCTGGAGTACCCTCGGGGGAACACAGCCCCAGCATTTT. Amino acid sequence: CAWSTLGGTQPQHF. This sequence joins TRBV30 and TRBJ1-5, with D possibly TRBD1 on 5 matching bases. Germline CDR1 is GTSNPN and CDR2 is SVGIG (reference sequence). The ends were cut back, 2 bases at V and 7 bases at J, with 15 bases in the middle. The CDR3 is 14 residues long.

This sequence joins TRBV7-2 and TRBJ2-5; D is uncertain. Trimming took 7 bases from V and 7 from J, leaving 13 bases between them. The CDR3 has 12 residues. Germline V gives CDR1 SGHTA, CDR2 FQGNSA. The CDR3 DNA reads as TGTGCCAGCACCCTCCTACTTGGGACCCAGTACTTC. Translated, it gives CASTLLLGTQYF.

V and J are TRBV5-1 and TRBJ2-5; tentative D call: TRBD2 (6 bases). Germline V gene lookup returns CDR1 SGHRS and CDR2 YFSETQ. This CDR3 has 15 amino acids. The ends were cut back, 1 base at V and 3 bases at J, with 13 bases in the middle. This CDR3 is CASSLQAREEETQYF. The CDR3 DNA is TGCGCCAGCAGCTTGCAAGCGCGGGAAGAAGAGACCCAGTACTTC.

This sequence joins TRBV5-1 and TRBJ1-1; D is perhaps TRBD1 (5 bases). This CDR3 has 14 amino acids. The V gene lost 1 base and the J gene lost 1 base, with 8 bases spanning the gap. CDR1 is SGHRS, CDR2 YFSETQ, per germline. CDR3 nucleotides: TGCGCCAGCAGCTTGTATCAGGGGAACACTGAAGCTTTCTTT. The encoded protein is CASSLYQGNTEAFF.

The chain joins TRBV27 to TRBJ1-2, with D possibly TRBD1 on 5 matching bases. The CDR3 spans 15 residues. V lost 6 bases, J lost 3 bases, and 17 bases lay in between. Germline V gives CDR1 MNHEY, CDR2 SMNVEV (reference sequence). The CDR3 protein is CASSFLGGKDYGYTF. As DNA, the CDR3 is TGTGCCAGCAGCTTTCTGGGGGGGAAGGACTATGGCTACACCTTC.

The CDR3 DNA follows: TGTGCCAGCACGCAGGGAAGTAACACTGAAGCTTTCTTT. Its translation is CASTQGSNTEAFF. V usage is TRBV13 and J usage is TRBJ1-1, with D maybe TRBD1 (5 bases). Germline values: CDR1 PRHDT, CDR2 FYEKMQ (reference sequence). V dropped 7 bases and J dropped 2 bases, with 11 bases sitting between them. The CDR3 runs 13 residues.

This clone was observed once. The CDR3, as DNA: TGCGCCAGCAGTGCGGGGGGGGCCCTCTCCTACGAGCAGTACTTC. Its translation is CASSAGGALSYEQYF. The chain employs TRBV4-1 and TRBJ2-7; TRBD2 aligns across 9 bases. CDR1 and CDR2 (germline): MGHRA, YSYEKL. The CDR3 runs to 15 residues. Trimming at V came to 6 bases and at J to 0 bases, leaving 6 bases not matched to a gene.

This clone has a handful of counts. The V call is TRBV5-6, the J call TRBJ1-2; TRBD1 is a possible D gene (6 bases). Germline CDR1 reads SGHDT; CDR2 reads YYEEEE. This CDR3 region has 15 residues. Deletions cut 1 base from V and 4 bases from J, with 14 bases between. CDR3 sequence reads: CASSLSGALSYGYTF. The CDR3 DNA reads as TGTGCCAGCAGCTTGTCAGGGGCCCTTAGCTATGGCTACACCTTC.

The rearrangement joins TRBV7-9 to TRBJ2-2; D might be TRBD2 (5 bases). This CDR3 has 13 amino acids. V was clipped by 2 bases and J by 6 bases, with 7 bases between them. From germline, CDR1 is SEHNR and CDR2 FQNEAQ (reference sequence). CDR3 protein: CASSLRGSGELFF. The CDR3 DNA is TGTGCCAGCAGCTTACGAGGGTCCGGGGAGCTGTTTTTT.

The rearrangement joins TRBV27 to TRBJ1-2; 10 bases map to TRBD1. Per germline, CDR1 MNHEY and CDR2 SMNVEV (reference sequence). The CDR3 has 14 amino acids. The V segment lost 5 bases and the J segment 4 bases; nucleotides outside the gene matches: 4. In nucleotides, the CDR3 is TGTGCCAGCAGTACGGGACAGGGGCTCTATGGCTACACCTTC. Translated: CASSTGQGLYGYTF.

The chain employs TRBV11-3 and TRBJ1-1, with 9 bases identical to TRBD1. The junction had 12 bases not matched to a gene; V was cut back by 7 bases and J by 3 bases. CDR3 size: 16 residues. Germline CDR1 and CDR2: SGHNT and YENEEA. This CDR3 reads CASNSLDRGRDTEAFF. Here the CDR3 DNA reads TGTGCCAGCAATTCTCTGGACAGGGGACGAGACACTGAAGCTTTCTTT.

V usage is TRBV11-2 and J usage is TRBJ1-2, with 7 bases fitting TRBD1. Per germline, CDR1 SGHAT and CDR2 FQNNGV. The CDR3 is 13 residues long. Trimming at V came to 5 bases and at J to 2 bases, leaving 2 bases not matched to a gene. Here the CDR3 reads CASSQDRNYGYTF. CDR3 DNA: TGTGCCAGCAGCCAGGACAGGAACTATGGCTACACCTTC.

The V gene is TRBV18, the J gene TRBJ1-3, with 9 positions matching TRBD1. J gave up 2 bases and V 5 bases, and 4 bases lay outside the gene matches. Germline loops: CDR1 KGHSH, CDR2 LQKENI. The CDR3 covers 15 residues. The CDR3 reads CASSEGQGTGNTIYF. The CDR3 DNA is TGTGCCAGCTCAGAGGGACAGGGCACTGGAAACACCATATATTTT.